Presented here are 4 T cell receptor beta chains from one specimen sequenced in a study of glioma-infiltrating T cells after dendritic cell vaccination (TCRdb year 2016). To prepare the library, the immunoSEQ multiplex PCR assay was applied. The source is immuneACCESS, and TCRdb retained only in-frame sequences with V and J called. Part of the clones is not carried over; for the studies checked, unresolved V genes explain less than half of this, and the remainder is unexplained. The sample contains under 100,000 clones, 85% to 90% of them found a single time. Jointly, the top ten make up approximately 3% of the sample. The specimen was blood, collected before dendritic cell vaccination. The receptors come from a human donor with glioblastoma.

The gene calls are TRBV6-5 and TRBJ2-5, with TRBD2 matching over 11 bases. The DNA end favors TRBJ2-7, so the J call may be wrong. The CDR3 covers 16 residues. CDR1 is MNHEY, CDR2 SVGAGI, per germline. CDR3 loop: CASSSRLAGSPYEQYF. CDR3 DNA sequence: TGTGCCAGCAGTTCCAGACTAGCGGGGAGCCCCTACGAGCAGTACTTC.

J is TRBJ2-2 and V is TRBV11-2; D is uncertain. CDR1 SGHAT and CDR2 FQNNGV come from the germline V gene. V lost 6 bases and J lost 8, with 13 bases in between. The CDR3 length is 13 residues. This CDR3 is CASRTAGFGELFF. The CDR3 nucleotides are TGTGCCAGCAGGACTGCTGGGTTTGGGGAGCTGTTTTTT.

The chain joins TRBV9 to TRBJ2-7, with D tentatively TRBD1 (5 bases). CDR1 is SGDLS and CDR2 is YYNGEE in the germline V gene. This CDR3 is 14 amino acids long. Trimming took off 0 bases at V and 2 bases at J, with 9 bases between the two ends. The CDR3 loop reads CASSVGQFTYEQYF. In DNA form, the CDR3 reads TGTGCCAGCAGCGTAGGACAGTTCACCTACGAGCAGTACTTC.

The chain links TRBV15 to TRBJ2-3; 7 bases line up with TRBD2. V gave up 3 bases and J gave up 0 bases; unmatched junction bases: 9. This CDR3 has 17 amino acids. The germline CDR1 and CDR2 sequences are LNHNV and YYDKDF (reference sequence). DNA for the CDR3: TGTGCCACCAGCAGCCTTAGCGGGCTTCTTAGCACAGATACGCAGTATTTT. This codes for CATSSLSGLLSTDTQYF.